Described below is a single T cell receptor beta chain sequence and its context. Its antigen remains unknown. V was pared by 8 bases and J by 6 bases, with 17 bases between. Germline CDR1 is MNHEY and CDR2 is SVGAGI. The CDR3 consists of 14 residues. The data originate from a study of cytomegalovirus exposure and HLA in healthy donors. Broader study findings: Clusters of TCRs from the first cohort tended to co-occur in the approximately 130 validation repertoires (as a later analysis found). Listed as cytomegalovirus-associated were roughly 180 TCR beta chains.

Clones were sequenced by immunoSEQ multiplex PCR, and TCRdb holds only the in-frame ones, with some missing. In the table there are 150,000 to 200,000 clones, roughly nine tenths of which are singletons. The source is a woman aged 18 to 35 in good health and CMV-seropositive. V and J are TRBV6-5 and TRBJ2-1, with a possible D match to TRBD2 (6 bases). Input material: PBMCs. The CDR3 region has the DNA TGTGCCAGCTCCGATAGCGGAGGGACCAATGAGCAGTTCTTC. Encoded protein: CASSDSGGTNEQFF.